This TCR beta chain comes out of a study of identical twins. Losses at the gene ends were 5 bases for V and 7 bases for J; bases not matched to a gene: 13. The CDR3 covers 15 residues. Looked up from germline, CDR1 is DFQATT and CDR2 is SNEGSKA (reference sequence). TCRdb itself ran the 5' RACE reads through MiXCR, one entry per CDR3 protein. The table shows about 1.7 million distinct CDR3 sequences, with more than 30% occurring only once. The source is a newborn girl in good health. V is TRBV20-1 and J is TRBJ1-2; 10 bases match TRBD1. Sequenced material: cord blood. The CDR3 region is CSADDRGLPLRGYTF. Here the CDR3 DNA reads TGCAGTGCTGACGACAGGGGGCTGCCTCTACGTGGCTACACCTTC.